This entry lists 10 T cell receptor beta chains sequenced from one sample in a study of T cell responses to AZD1222 COVID-19 vaccine. Here immunoSEQ multiplex PCR was the method, and the copy in TCRdb shows in-frame clones only, minus some. The table includes roughly 260,000 clones, approximately 93% detected once. The source material was peripheral blood, sampled on day 0 of AZD1222 vaccination. These receptors all come from an adult in good health.

This clone appeared a few times. The chain links TRBV5-1 to TRBJ2-7; the match to TRBD1 covers 8 bases. The germline V gene encodes CDR1 SGHRS and CDR2 YFSETQ. The CDR3 runs to 12 residues. The V segment lost 2 bases and the J segment 5 bases; nucleotides outside the gene matches: 0. The DNA for the CDR3 is TGCGCCAGCAGCTTACAGGGGGACGAGCAGTACTTC. Its protein is CASSLQGDEQYF.

The chain employs TRBV27 and TRBJ2-1; 13 bases fit TRBD2. The germline gives CDR1 MNHEY, CDR2 SMNVEV (reference sequence). The CDR3 extends over 15 amino acids. V dropped 6 bases and J dropped 7; count of bases not matched to a gene: 6. The CDR3 nucleotides are TGTGCCAGCAGGTATACTAGCGGGAGGGTGAATGAGCAGTTCTTC. Translating it yields CASRYTSGRVNEQFF.

This chain joins TRBV6-5 and TRBJ2-7, with D unclear. This CDR3 has 14 residues. V was shortened by 4 bases and J by 1 base, with 11 bases between the two germline ends. CDR1 is MNHEY, CDR2 SVGAGI, per germline. DNA for the CDR3: TGTGCCAGCAGTTTTGACGGAAGTTCCTACGAGCAGTACTTC. Its protein product is CASSFDGSSYEQYF.

A remark on this clone: The sample holds other DNA sequences that translate to the same CDR3. In nucleotides, the CDR3 is TGTGCCAGCAGCTTGGCGGGCACAGATACGCAGTATTTT. It encodes CASSLAGTDTQYF. The chain combines TRBV11-2 with TRBJ2-3; D is unclear. Trimming took off 3 bases at V and 1 base at J, with 5 bases between the two ends. The CDR3 is 13 amino acids. The germline V gene has CDR1 SGHAT and CDR2 FQNNGV. The entire variable domain, with the rest obtained from reference TRBV11-2 and TRBJ2-3, is as follows: EAGVAQSPRYKIIEKRQSVAFWCNPISGHATLYWYQQILGQGPKLLIQFQNNGVVDDSQLPKDRFSAERLKGVDSTLKIQPAKLEDSAVYLCASSLAGTDTQYFGPGTRLTVL.

The chain employs TRBV15 and TRBJ2-7; 9 bases map to TRBD1. V shed 1 base, J shed 5 bases, and the junction held 9 bases outside the gene matches. The CDR3 totals 16 residues. The germline gives CDR1 LNHNV, CDR2 YYDKDF (reference sequence). In DNA, the CDR3 is TGTGCCACCAGCAGAGGAGGGGGACAGGGAACTCACGAGCAGTACTTC. This translates into CATSRGGGQGTHEQYF. The whole variable domain, filled in from reference TRBV15 and TRBJ2-7, reads DAMVIQNPRYQVTQFGKPVTLSCSQTLNHNVMYWYQQKSSQAPKLLFHYYDKDFNNEADTPDNFQSRRPNTSFCFLDIRSPGLGDTAMYLCATSRGGGQGTHEQYFGPGTRLTVT.

The chain combines TRBV28 with TRBJ2-1; possibly TRBD2 for D (6 bases). Germline loops: CDR1 MDHEN, CDR2 SYDVKM. Between the trimmed V and J ends, which lost 5 bases and 7 bases, there was a span of 18 bases. The CDR3 extends over 15 amino acids. This CDR3 reads CASSPGPGGRNEQFF. In nucleotides, the CDR3 is TGTGCCAGCAGTCCGGGGCCCGGAGGGCGTAATGAGCAGTTCTTC.

The CDR3 DNA is TGTGCCAGCAGCTTGGAACAGGGCCCCTACAATGAGCAGTTCTTC. Amino acid sequence: CASSLEQGPYNEQFF. The chain links TRBV7-2 to TRBJ2-1; maybe TRBD1 (6 bases). The CDR3 is made up of 15 amino acids. Looked up from germline, CDR1 is SGHTA and CDR2 is FQGNSA. V shed 3 bases and J shed 2 bases, with 11 bases lying between them. Full variable domain (rest looked up from reference TRBV7-2 and TRBJ2-1): GAGVSQSPSNKVTEKGKDVELRCDPISGHTALYWYRQSLGQGLEFLIYFQGNSAPDKSGLPSDRFSAERTGGSVSTLTIQRTQQEDSAVYLCASSLEQGPYNEQFFGPGTRLTVL.

The genes are TRBV5-1 and TRBJ2-1; D may match TRBD1 or TRBD2 (6 bases each). This CDR3 has 15 amino acids. CDR1 is SGHRS and CDR2 is YFSETQ in the germline V gene. Trimming shortened V by 4 bases and J by 9 bases, and 20 bases separated the two germline ends. The CDR3 nucleotides are TGCGCCAGCAGCCCGGAAGGGGGGCGATCTGGTGAGCAGTTCTTC. Translated: CASSPEGGRSGEQFF.

The rearrangement links TRBV19 to TRBJ1-1; possibly TRBD1 for D (5 bases). The CDR3 runs to 14 residues. V dropped 3 bases and J dropped 3 bases, with 11 bases sitting between them. CDR1 LNHDA and CDR2 SQIVND come from the germline V gene (reference sequence). The CDR3 DNA follows: TGTGCCAGTAGTATCGGATCAGGGTACACTGAAGCTTTCTTT. Translation: CASSIGSGYTEAFF.

The chain has TRBV7-6 and TRBJ2-7; 14 nucleotides line up with TRBD2. This CDR3 spans 18 amino acids. Germline V gene lookup returns CDR1 SGHVS and CDR2 FNYEAQ. After removal of 4 bases from V and 2 bases from J, the junction contained 10 bases not matched to a gene. CDR3 amino acids: CASSSPTSGGAYAYEQYF. The CDR3 DNA sequence: TGTGCCAGCAGCTCGCCGACTAGCGGGGGGGCCTACGCCTACGAGCAGTACTTC.